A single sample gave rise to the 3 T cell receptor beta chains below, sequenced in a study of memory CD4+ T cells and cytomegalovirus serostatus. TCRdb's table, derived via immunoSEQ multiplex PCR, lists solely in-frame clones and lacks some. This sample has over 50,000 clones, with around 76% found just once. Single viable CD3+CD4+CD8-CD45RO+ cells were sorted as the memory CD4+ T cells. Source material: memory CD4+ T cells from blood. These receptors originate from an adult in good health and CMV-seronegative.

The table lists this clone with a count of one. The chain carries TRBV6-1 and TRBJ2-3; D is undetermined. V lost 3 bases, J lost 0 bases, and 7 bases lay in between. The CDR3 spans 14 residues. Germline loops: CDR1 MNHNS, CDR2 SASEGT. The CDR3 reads CASSDMGSTDTQYF. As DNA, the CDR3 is TGTGCCAGCAGTGATATGGGAAGCACAGATACGCAGTATTTT.

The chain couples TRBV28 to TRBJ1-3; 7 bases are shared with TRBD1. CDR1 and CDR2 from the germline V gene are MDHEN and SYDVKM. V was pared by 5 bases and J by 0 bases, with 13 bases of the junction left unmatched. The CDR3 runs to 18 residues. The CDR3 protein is CASSTQTPGQSSGNTIYF. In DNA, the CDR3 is TGTGCCAGCAGTACACAAACACCGGGACAGAGCTCTGGAAACACCATATATTTT.

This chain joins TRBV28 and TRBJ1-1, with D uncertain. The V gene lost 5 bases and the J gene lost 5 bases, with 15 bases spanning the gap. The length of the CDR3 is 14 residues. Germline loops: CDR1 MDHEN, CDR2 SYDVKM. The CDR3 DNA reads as TGTGCCAGCAGTCAAAGTAATGCGGGGACTGAAGCTTTCTTT. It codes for CASSQSNAGTEAFF.